The 3 T cell receptor beta chains in this list originate from one sample, sequenced in a study of blood T cell repertoires in COVID-19. Sequenced by immunoSEQ multiplex PCR; TCRdb stores in-frame clones only, minus some. The data show tens of thousands of clones, around four fifths seen once. Sequencing was done on a sample of peripheral blood. These receptors all come from a woman older than 75 with acute or convalescent COVID-19.

The V gene is TRBV5-1, the J gene TRBJ1-4; D remains unclear. V was cut by 4 bases and J by 0 bases, with 13 bases left in between. This CDR3 is built from 16 residues. Germline values: CDR1 SGHRS, CDR2 YFSETQ. CDR3 amino acids: CASSPLVQATNEKLFF. CDR3 DNA sequence: TGCGCCAGCAGCCCACTAGTGCAGGCAACTAATGAAAAACTGTTTTTT.

V gene TRBV11-2 combines with J gene TRBJ2-7, with D possibly being TRBD2 (7 bases). This CDR3 has 13 amino acids. Germline V gene data show CDR1 as SGHAT and CDR2 as FQNNGV. Trimming took 8 bases from V and 4 from J, leaving 15 bases between them. Here the CDR3 reads CASLRGGAYEQYF. In DNA, the CDR3 is TGTGCCAGCCTTAGAGGGGGGGCGTACGAGCAGTACTTC. Full variable domain (rest looked up from reference TRBV11-2 and TRBJ2-7): EAGVAQSPRYKIIEKRQSVAFWCNPISGHATLYWYQQILGQGPKLLIQFQNNGVVDDSQLPKDRFSAERLKGVDSTLKIQPAKLEDSAVYLCASLRGGAYEQYFGPGTRLTVT.

The V and J genes are TRBV28 and TRBJ2-4; TRBD2 aligns across 7 bases. The CDR3 covers 15 residues. Looked up from germline, CDR1 is MDHEN and CDR2 is SYDVKM. J lost 3 bases, V lost 5 bases, and 7 bases had no gene match. The CDR3 region has the DNA TGTGCCAGCAGTCCACGAGCGGGGTACAAAAACATTCAGTACTTC. It specifies CASSPRAGYKNIQYF.